Listed below are T cell receptor beta chains from one sample, sequenced in a study of blood T cell repertoires in COVID-19. Clones were sequenced by immunoSEQ multiplex PCR, and TCRdb holds only the in-frame ones, with some missing. The sample records under 150,000 clones, around nine tenths being singletons. The specimen sequenced was peripheral blood. The receptor set was obtained from a woman aged 65 to 85 who had recovered from COVID-19. The CDR3 runs from the conserved cysteine through the conserved F or W. D genes are given only for firm matches. A clone size is listed for some rows: how often the clone was seen (once, few, many), or a class if it is expanded.

V gene	J gene	D gene	clone size	CDR3 DNA	CDR3 protein
TRBV28	TRBJ1-5	NA	NA	TGTGCCAGCTCTACAGCAAATCAGCCCCAGCATTTT	CASSTANQPQHF
TRBV2	TRBJ1-6	NA	NA	TGTGCCAGCAGGCCAGGGGCCCCAACCTATAATTCACCCCTCCACTTT	CASRPGAPTYNSPLHF
TRBV5-1	TRBJ2-2	TRBD1	NA	TGCGCCAGCAGCTATTCCGGGACAGGGGACACCGGGGAGCTGTTTTTT	CASSYSGTGDTGELFF
TRBV4-1	TRBJ2-6	NA	NA	TGCGCCAGCAGCCACAGGACTGCTACTGGGGCCAACGTCCTGACTTTC	CASSHRTATGANVLTF
TRBV3-1/TRBV3-2	TRBJ2-5	TRBD2	NA	TGTGCCAGCAGCCCGACTAGCGGGGTCGAGACCCAGTACTTC	CASSPTSGVETQYF
TRBV7-3	TRBJ2-3	TRBD2	NA	TGTGCCAGCAGCCCTACCGGGACTAGGAGCACAGATACGCAGTATTTT	CASSPTGTRSTDTQYF
TRBV5-6	TRBJ1-2	TRBD1	NA	TGTGCCAGCAGGGACGGACAGGGGAACTATGGCTACACCTTC	CASRDGQGNYGYTF
TRBV3-1/TRBV3-2	TRBJ1-5	TRBD1	NA	TGTGCCAGCAGCCCGCGGGACAGTAGGATCCCCCAGCATTTT	CASSPRDSRIPQHF
TRBV18	TRBJ2-7	TRBD1	NA	TGTGCCAGCTCACCTATAGGGACAGGGGGCGCGAGGGGATACGAGCAGTACTTC	CASSPIGTGGARGYEQYF
TRBV7-9	TRBJ1-2	NA	NA	TGTGCCAGCAGCCCGACGGGGGGCGCTTACTATGGCTACACCTTC	CASSPTGGAYYGYTF
TRBV6-6	TRBJ1-4	NA	NA	TGTGCCAGCAGTCTACCGTATCAGGGGACGCTGGCTAATGAAAAACTGTTTTTT	CASSLPYQGTLANEKLFF
TRBV10-2	TRBJ2-5	NA	few	TGCGCCAGCAGCGTTCAGGGTGTCCGGACGAAAGAGACCCAGTACTTC	CASSVQGVRTKETQYF
TRBV2	TRBJ2-3	NA	NA	TGTGCCAGTGGGGGCTCTACGCAGTATTTT	CASGGSTQYF
TRBV7-3	TRBJ1-1	NA	NA	TGTGCCAGCAGCTCTTCCCCCGGGACAGAAGCTTTCTTT	CASSSSPGTEAFF
TRBV7-2	TRBJ2-3	NA	NA	TGTGCCAGCAGCTTAGAACGGATCGAGAGGGATACGCAGTATTTT	CASSLERIERDTQYF
TRBV2	TRBJ2-6	NA	NA	TGTGCCAGCAGTGACGCGAACTCTGGGGCCAACGTCCTGACTTTC	CASSDANSGANVLTF
TRBV27	TRBJ2-3	TRBD1	NA	TGTGCCAGCAGTCTGCGACAGGGGGGGAGGGGGGATACGCAGTATTTT	CASSLRQGGRGDTQYF
TRBV5-1	TRBJ2-3	NA	NA	TGCGCCAGCAGCCGCAGTTCCACCTCTAGTCCAGATACGCAGTATTTT	CASSRSSTSSPDTQYF
TRBV7-2	TRBJ1-2	TRBD1	NA	TGTGCCAGCAGCTTAGGAGACAGGGGGTTGTCGGGGACCTTC	CASSLGDRGLSGTF
TRBV4-3	TRBJ1-1	TRBD1	once	TGCGCCAGCAGCCAAGCGGACAGGGAGAACACTGAAGCTTTCTTT	CASSQADRENTEAFF
TRBV27	TRBJ1-3	NA	NA	TGTGCCAGCAGTTTCGCGGGACGTTCTGGAAACACCATATATTTT	CASSFAGRSGNTIYF
TRBV5-1	TRBJ1-6	NA	NA	TGCGCCAGCAGCTTGGGCGGACGGGGAACCTATTCCTATAATTCACCCCTCCACTTT	CASSLGGRGTYSYNSPLHF
TRBV6-5	TRBJ1-2	TRBD1	NA	TGTGCCAGCAGTAGTTGGGACAGCGCTAACTATGGCTACACCTTC	CASSSWDSANYGYTF
TRBV7-9	TRBJ1-2	TRBD1	NA	TGTGCCAGCAGCTTAGTCGGGACAGGGGGCTATGGCTACACCTTC	CASSLVGTGGYGYTF
TRBV28	TRBJ1-1	TRBD1	NA	TGTGCCAGCACCCCAAGGGGGACAGGGGTCACTGAAGCTTTCTTT	CASTPRGTGVTEAFF
TRBV6-5	TRBJ2-4	NA	once	TGTGCCAGCAAACAGGAATTAGCCAAAAACATTCAGTACTTC	CASKQELAKNIQYF
TRBV3-1/TRBV3-2	TRBJ2-7	TRBD2	once	TGTGCCAGCAGCCAAGATCTCACGCAGCGGGGGGGGTACGAGCAGTACTTC	CASSQDLTQRGGYEQYF
TRBV5-1	TRBJ1-1	TRBD1	NA	TGCGCCAGCAGCCTCACCACAGGGGGCACTGAAGCTTTCTTT	CASSLTTGGTEAFF
TRBV29-1	TRBJ2-5	TRBD2	NA	TGCAGCGCTACCCACGGGGGGAGAGAGACCCAGTACTTC	CSATHGGRETQYF
TRBV19	TRBJ1-4	NA	once	TGTGCCAGTAGTATACTATGGGAGGGGTCAACTAATGAAAAACTGTTTTTT	CASSILWEGSTNEKLFF
TRBV27	TRBJ1-1	NA	NA	TGTGCCACCCGTCGACAGCTGAACACTGAAGCTTTCTTT	CATRRQLNTEAFF
TRBV6-5	TRBJ2-7	TRBD1	NA	TGTGCCAGCACCCCTTTGCACAGGGGGCAGGGAGAGCAGTACTTC	CASTPLHRGQGEQYF
TRBV28	TRBJ2-5	TRBD1	NA	TGTGCCAGCAGTACACAGGGGGCAGGGGTCCAAGAGACCCAGTACTTC	CASSTQGAGVQETQYF
TRBV27	TRBJ2-5	NA	NA	TGTGCCAGCAGTCTCGACAGGTACCAAGAGACCCAGTACTTC	CASSLDRYQETQYF
TRBV7-7	TRBJ2-7	NA	NA	TGTGCTAGCAGCTTAGGTCAGGGGAGAATGGACGAGCAGTACTTC	CASSLGQGRMDEQYF
TRBV7-2	TRBJ1-1	TRBD1	NA	TGTGCCAGCAGCTTTACACAGGGGGAAGCTTTCTTT	CASSFTQGEAFF
TRBV20-1	TRBJ2-7	TRBD1	NA	TGCAGTGCTGGTGCGGACAGGATCTACGAGCAGTACTTC	CSAGADRIYEQYF
TRBV5-1	TRBJ2-6	TRBD1	NA	TGCGCCAGCAGCTTAGGGACAGGGGGCGCTGGGGCCAACGTCCTGACTTTC	CASSLGTGGAGANVLTF
TRBV27	TRBJ1-4	TRBD1	NA	TGTGCCAGCAGTTTCCGGGACAGGGGTGAAAAACTGTTTTTT	CASSFRDRGEKLFF
TRBV24-1	TRBJ2-2	NA	NA	TGTGCCACCGGGGAGAGCGGAGGGACCGGGGAGCTGTTTTTT	CATGESGGTGELFF
TRBV18	TRBJ1-2	NA	NA	TGTGCCAGCTCACCAAGTTCCGGTCGGCAGGGGTATGGCTACACCTTC	CASSPSSGRQGYGYTF
TRBV10-1	TRBJ1-5	NA	NA	TGCGCCAGCAGTCAGGGGAATCGTCGGTGCAATCAGCCCCAGCATTTT	CASSQGNRRCNQPQHF
TRBV7-3	TRBJ2-1	NA	NA	TGTGCCAGCAGCTTCGGTTTCTCCTACAATGAGCAGTTCTTC	CASSFGFSYNEQFF
TRBV10-2	TRBJ2-2	TRBD2	few	TGCGCCAGCAGTGGGCTAGCGGGGAACACCGGGGAGCTGTTTTTT	CASSGLAGNTGELFF
TRBV7-2	TRBJ1-6	NA	NA	TGTGCCAGCAGCTTAGCTCAGGGGAGTAATTCACCCCTCCACTTT	CASSLAQGSNSPLHF
TRBV3-1/TRBV3-2	TRBJ2-7	TRBD2	NA	TGTGCCAGCAGCCTAGCGGGGGGATTCTACGAGCAGTACTTC	CASSLAGGFYEQYF
TRBV7-3	TRBJ2-6	NA	NA	TGTGCCAGCAGCCAAGATGGGGCCAGGGCCAACGTCCTGACTTTC	CASSQDGARANVLTF
TRBV19	TRBJ1-6	NA	NA	TGTGCCAGTAGTGGTGGACAGCTTTCACCCCTCCACTTT	CASSGGQLSPLHF
TRBV3-1/TRBV3-2	TRBJ1-1	NA	NA	TGTGCCAGCAGCCCGCTAATGAACACTGAAGCTTTCTTT	CASSPLMNTEAFF
TRBV11-3	TRBJ2-1	NA	NA	TGTGCCAGCAGCTTAAGCATCTCCAATGAGCAGTTCTTC	CASSLSISNEQFF
TRBV6-1	TRBJ1-2	TRBD1	NA	TGTGCCAGCATGAGAGGACAGGATAGCTATGGCTACACCTTC	CASMRGQDSYGYTF
TRBV30	TRBJ2-7	TRBD2	NA	TGTGCCTGGAGTGGCGGGGGGATTCGCGAGCAGTACTTC	CAWSGGGIREQYF
TRBV27	TRBJ1-5	NA	NA	TGTGCCAGCAGTTTTTCCAGGACAGCACAGCAGCCCCAGCATTTT	CASSFSRTAQQPQHF
TRBV30	TRBJ2-1	TRBD1	NA	TGTGCCTGGAGTCAAGACAGGGGGCGGAATGAGCAGTTCTTC	CAWSQDRGRNEQFF
TRBV7-9	TRBJ1-6	NA	NA	TGTGCCAGCAGCCCCGGGATTAATTCACCCCTCCACTTT	CASSPGINSPLHF
TRBV4-1	TRBJ1-2	NA	NA	TGCGCCAGCAGCCAAGATTTGTCCCCGGGGTACTATGGCTACACCTTC	CASSQDLSPGYYGYTF
TRBV28	TRBJ1-1	NA	NA	TGTGCCAGCAGTTCCCCGGGGGGAAAGGGGAACACTGAAGCTTTCTTT	CASSSPGGKGNTEAFF
TRBV4-2	TRBJ2-1	TRBD2	NA	TGTGCCAGCAGCCAAGATCGAGGGCCAGCGGGAGTTGGGAATGAGCAGTTCTTC	CASSQDRGPAGVGNEQFF
TRBV11-2	TRBJ2-2	TRBD2	NA	TGTGCCAGCAGTGGACTAGCGGGGGGCAGGACCGGGGAGCTGTTTTTT	CASSGLAGGRTGELFF